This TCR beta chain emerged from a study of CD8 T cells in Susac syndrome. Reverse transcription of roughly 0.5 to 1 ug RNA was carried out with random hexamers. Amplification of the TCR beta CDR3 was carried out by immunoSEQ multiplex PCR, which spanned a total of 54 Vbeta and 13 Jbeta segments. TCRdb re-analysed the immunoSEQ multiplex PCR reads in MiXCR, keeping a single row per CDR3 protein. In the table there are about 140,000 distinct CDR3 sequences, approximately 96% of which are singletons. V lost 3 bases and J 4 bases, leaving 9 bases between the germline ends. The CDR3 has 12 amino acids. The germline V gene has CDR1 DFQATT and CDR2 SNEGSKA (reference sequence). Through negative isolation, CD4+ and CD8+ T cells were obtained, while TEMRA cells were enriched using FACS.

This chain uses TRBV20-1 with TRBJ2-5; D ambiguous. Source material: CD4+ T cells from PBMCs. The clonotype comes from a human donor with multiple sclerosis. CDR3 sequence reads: CSASPRVETQYF. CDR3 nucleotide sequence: TGCAGTGCTAGTCCTCGTGTAGAGACCCAGTACTTC.